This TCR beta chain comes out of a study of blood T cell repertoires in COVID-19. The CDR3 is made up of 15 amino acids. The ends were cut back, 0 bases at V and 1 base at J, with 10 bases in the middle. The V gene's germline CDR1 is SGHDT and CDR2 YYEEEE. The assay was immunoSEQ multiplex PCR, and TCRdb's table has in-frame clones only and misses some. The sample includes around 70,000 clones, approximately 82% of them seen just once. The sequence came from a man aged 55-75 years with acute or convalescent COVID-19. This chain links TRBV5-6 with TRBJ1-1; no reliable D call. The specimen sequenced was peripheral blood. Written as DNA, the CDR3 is TGTGCCAGCAGCTTGGCCCTGCGGGAGAACACTGAAGCTTTCTTT. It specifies CASSLALRENTEAFF.